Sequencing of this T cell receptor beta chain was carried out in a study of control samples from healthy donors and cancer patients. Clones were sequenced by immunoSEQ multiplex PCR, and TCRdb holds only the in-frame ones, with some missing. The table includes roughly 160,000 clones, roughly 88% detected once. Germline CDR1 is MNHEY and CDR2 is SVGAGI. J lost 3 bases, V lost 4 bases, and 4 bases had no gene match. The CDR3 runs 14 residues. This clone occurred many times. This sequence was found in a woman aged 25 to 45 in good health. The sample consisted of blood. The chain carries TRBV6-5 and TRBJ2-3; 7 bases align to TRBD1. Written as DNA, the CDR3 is TGTGCCAGCAGTTTCCGACAGGGTACAGATACGCAGTATTTT. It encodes CASSFRQGTDTQYF.